The clone carrying this T cell receptor beta chain was counted at least ten times. Its antigen is currently unknown. These data are taken from a study of cytomegalovirus exposure and HLA in healthy donors. Study at large: The roughly 120 million unique TCR beta sequences, from roughly 180 million T cells, were found by an earlier analysis. HLA-typed donors were the source of about 85 million unique TCRs, which an early data release held. Overall study findings and caveats: Earlier analysis found most TCR beta V segments productive about 90% or about 30% of the time.

This CDR3 region has 14 residues. Germline-derived CDR1 and CDR2 are SNHLY and FYNNEI. PCR used 60 Vbeta primers and 13 Jbeta primers. Clones were sequenced by immunoSEQ multiplex PCR, and TCRdb holds only the in-frame ones, with some missing. This repertoire shows about 160,000 clones, 82% found once; its top ten account for roughly 10%. The origin of this receptor is a man aged 50 to 60 in good health and CMV-seropositive. The chain is built from TRBV2 and TRBJ1-3; 8 nucleotides agree with TRBD1. Sequences were obtained from PBMCs. This CDR3 reads CVTGGSNSGNTIYF. The CDR3 DNA sequence: TGTGTCACAGGGGGGAGTAATTCTGGAAACACCATATATTTT.